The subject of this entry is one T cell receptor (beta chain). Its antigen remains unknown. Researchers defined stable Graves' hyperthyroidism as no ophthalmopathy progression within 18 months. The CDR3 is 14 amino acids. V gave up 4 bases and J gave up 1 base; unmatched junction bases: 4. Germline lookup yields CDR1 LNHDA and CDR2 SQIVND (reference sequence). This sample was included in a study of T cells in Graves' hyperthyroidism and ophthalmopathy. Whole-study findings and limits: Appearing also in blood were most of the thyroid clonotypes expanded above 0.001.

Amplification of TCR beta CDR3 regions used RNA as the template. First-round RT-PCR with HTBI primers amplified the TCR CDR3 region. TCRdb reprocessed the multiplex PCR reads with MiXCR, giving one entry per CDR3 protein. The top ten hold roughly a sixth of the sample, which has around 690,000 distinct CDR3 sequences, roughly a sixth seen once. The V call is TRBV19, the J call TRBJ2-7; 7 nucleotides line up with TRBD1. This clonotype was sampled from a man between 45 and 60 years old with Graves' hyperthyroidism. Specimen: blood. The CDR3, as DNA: TGTGCCAGTAGTACTCACAGGGGATCCTACGAGCAGTACTTC. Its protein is CASSTHRGSYEQYF.